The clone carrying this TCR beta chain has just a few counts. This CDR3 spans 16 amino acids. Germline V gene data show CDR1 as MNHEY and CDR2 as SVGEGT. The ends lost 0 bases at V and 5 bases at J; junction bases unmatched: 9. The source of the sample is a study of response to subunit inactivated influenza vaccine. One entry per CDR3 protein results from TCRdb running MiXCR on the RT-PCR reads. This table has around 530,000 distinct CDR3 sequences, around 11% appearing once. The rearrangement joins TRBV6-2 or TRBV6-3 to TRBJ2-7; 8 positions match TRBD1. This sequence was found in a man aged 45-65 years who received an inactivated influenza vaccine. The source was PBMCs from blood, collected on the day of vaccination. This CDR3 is CASSYSRTGKKHEQYF. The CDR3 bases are TGTGCCAGCAGTTACTCGAGGACAGGGAAAAAACACGAGCAGTACTTC.